Shown below are 20 T cell receptor beta chains from a single sample sequenced in a study of T cells in Graves' hyperthyroidism and ophthalmopathy. TCR beta CDR3 sequences were amplified from RNA transcripts. First-round RT-PCR with HTBI primers amplified the TCR CDR3 region. TCRdb analysed the multiplex PCR reads with MiXCR anew, one entry per CDR3 protein. This table holds fewer than 850,000 distinct CDR3 sequences, around a sixth found once. Sequenced material: blood. The receptors come from a man aged 45-65 years with Graves' hyperthyroidism.

The V gene is TRBV28, the J gene TRBJ2-6, with 16 nucleotides matching TRBD2. CDR3 length equals 19 residues. V was clipped by 0 bases and J by 4 bases; unmatched bases: 3. Germline CDR1 reads MDHEN; CDR2 reads SYDVKM. DNA for the CDR3: TGTGCCAGCAGTTTATGGGGACTAGCGGGAGGGCAAGGGGCCAACGTCCTGACTTTC. As protein: CASSLWGLAGGQGANVLTF.

This chain connects TRBV27 to TRBJ1-1; 7 bases map to TRBD1. Germline CDR1 is MNHEY and CDR2 is SMNVEV (reference sequence). The CDR3 consists of 14 residues. The V gene end was trimmed by 5 bases and the J gene end by 0 bases; junction bases not matched to a gene: 3. This CDR3 reads CASSTTGLNTEAFF. The CDR3 coding sequence is TGTGCCAGCAGTACGACAGGGTTGAACACTGAAGCTTTCTTT.

This chain uses TRBV11-1 with TRBJ1-5; unclear D gene. Trimming removed 1 base from V and 9 bases from J, with 25 bases in between. The CDR3 length is 18 residues. The germline V gene encodes CDR1 SGHAT and CDR2 FQDESV (reference sequence). CDR3 sequence (DNA): TGTGCCAGCAGCTTAGAAGAAGGCCGGCCCTGGTTGGAGGGGCCCCAGCATTTT. It translates to CASSLEEGRPWLEGPQHF.

This clonotype was detected many times. This chain links TRBV12-3 or TRBV12-4 with TRBJ1-2, with 11 nucleotides matching TRBD1. After removal of 7 bases from V and 2 bases from J, the junction contained 6 bases not matched to a gene. The CDR3 is 15 residues long. The CDR3 loop is CASTARDRGNYGYTF. DNA for the CDR3: TGTGCCAGCACCGCCCGGGACAGGGGGAACTATGGCTACACCTTC.

This clonotype was counted many times. The V and J genes are TRBV6-5 and TRBJ2-7; 11 nucleotides line up with TRBD2. V trimming: 0 bases; J trimming: 1 base; junction bases outside the gene matches: 2. This CDR3 has 16 residues. From germline, CDR1 is MNHEY and CDR2 SVGAGI. The CDR3 DNA follows: TGTGCCAGCAGTTACTCCGGGACTAGCGGATCCTACGAGCAGTACTTC. Its protein is CASSYSGTSGSYEQYF.

The chain uses TRBV6-2 or TRBV6-3 and TRBJ2-1; D gene unclear. CDR3 size: 16 residues. Trimming left V 5 bases short and J 0 bases short, with 14 bases between. CDR1 and CDR2 from the germline V gene are MNHEY and SVGEGT. As DNA, the CDR3 is TGTGCCAGCAGTCTTCAAGCGCGAGGCTCCTACAATGAGCAGTTCTTC. Translated: CASSLQARGSYNEQFF.

In its sample, this clonotype was seen a few times. The CDR3 is CASSLVPRALLAKNIQYF. The CDR3 region has the DNA TGTGCCAGCAGCTTAGTACCCAGGGCATTACTCGCCAAAAACATTCAGTACTTC. The chain combines TRBV7-9 with TRBJ2-4; maybe TRBD1 (5 bases). This CDR3 is 18 amino acids long. V was clipped by 1 base and J by 1 base, with 17 bases between them. In germline, CDR1 is SEHNR, CDR2 FQNEAQ (reference sequence).

A note on this clonotype: This is likely a read error, given that the CDR3 carries no conserved phenylalanine or tryptophan at its end. The genes are TRBV12-3 or TRBV12-4 and TRBJ2-2; D call uncertain. The CDR3 runs 13 residues. Trimming took 0 bases from V and 5 from J, leaving 4 bases between them. The CDR3 nucleotides read TGTGCCAGCAGTTTAGCCGTTACCGGGGAGCTGTTTTCT. Translating it yields CASSLAVTGELFS.

This clonotype was recorded at least ten times. The chain couples TRBV30 to TRBJ2-1; the D is unclear. V lost 3 bases, J lost 6 bases, and 6 bases lay in between. This CDR3 comprises 11 residues. Germline V CDR1 and CDR2: GTSNPN, SVGIG (reference sequence). The CDR3 sequence: CAWRAFNEQFF. The CDR3, as DNA: TGTGCCTGGAGGGCATTCAATGAGCAGTTCTTC.

As to this clonotype: One end of the junction fails to match germline, which may point to a read error. The rearrangement links TRBV2 to TRBJ2-1; D is perhaps TRBD1 (5 bases). Germline V lookup: CDR1 SNHLY, CDR2 FYNNEI. This CDR3 spans 14 amino acids. The CDR3 loop is CASSEQGPYNGQFF. CDR3 bases: TGTGCCAGCAGTGAACAGGGTCCCTACAATGGGCAGTTCTTC. The full variable domain, in which reference TRBV2 and TRBJ2-1 provide the parts outside the CDR3, is EPEVTQTPSHQVTQMGQEVILRCVPISNHLYFYWYRQILGQKVEFLVSFYNNEISEKSEIFDDQFSVERPDGSNFTLKIRSTKLEDSAMYFCASSEQGPYNGQFFGPGTRLTVL.

The V and J genes are TRBV20-1 and TRBJ2-7; D is unresolved. Per the germline V gene, CDR1 is DFQATT and CDR2 is SNEGSKA (reference sequence). The CDR3 totals 14 residues. V lost 6 bases and J 6 bases, leaving 21 bases between the germline ends. The CDR3 nucleotides are TGCAGTGCCCCCGGGTGGCCGGCGATCTGCGAGCAGTACTTC. Protein sequence: CSAPGWPAICEQYF.

The table lists this clonotype with many counts. The chain employs TRBV27 and TRBJ2-7, with 14 nucleotides matching TRBD2. Germline lookup yields CDR1 MNHEY and CDR2 SMNVEV (reference sequence). Trimming removed 5 bases from V and 2 bases from J; junction bases left unmatched: 17. The CDR3 covers 20 residues. CDR3 sequence reads: CASSNAGLAGVGGRTYEQYF. DNA for the CDR3: TGTGCCAGCAGTAACGCGGGACTAGCGGGAGTTGGGGGTCGGACCTACGAGCAGTACTTC.

In its sample, this clonotype was seen many times. V usage is TRBV28 and J usage is TRBJ2-2, with D possibly TRBD2 on 6 matching bases. The CDR3 spans 14 residues. CDR1 is MDHEN, CDR2 SYDVKM, per germline. Trimming left V 6 bases short and J 4 bases short, with 12 bases between. This chain's CDR3 is CASRGLSITGELFF. CDR3 nucleotide sequence: TGTGCCAGCAGGGGACTGAGCATCACCGGGGAGCTGTTTTTT.

In this sample, this clonotype turned up many times. The chain recombines TRBV28 with TRBJ1-5; no clear D gene. The germline gives CDR1 MDHEN, CDR2 SYDVKM. This CDR3 has 13 residues. V was clipped by 6 bases and J by 7 bases, with 13 bases between them. This chain's CDR3 is CASRTDNWQPQHF. The CDR3 bases are TGTGCCAGCAGAACAGACAACTGGCAGCCCCAGCATTTT.

This clonotype was recorded a few times. This chain uses TRBV27 with TRBJ2-1, with D hard to call. This CDR3 comprises 16 residues. Germline values: CDR1 MNHEY, CDR2 SMNVEV (reference sequence). Trimming removed 3 bases at V and 0 bases at J, with 12 bases between. CDR3 residues: CASSFDGFTSYNEQFF. CDR3 DNA: TGTGCCAGCAGTTTCGACGGATTTACCTCCTACAATGAGCAGTTCTTC.

The chain employs TRBV2 and TRBJ2-7, with 7 bases aligning to TRBD1. CDR1 is SNHLY, CDR2 FYNNEI, per germline. The trim removed 7 bases at V and 2 bases at J, leaving 11 bases unmatched. CDR3 length: 15 amino acids. CDR3 amino acids: CASKTGRDSTYEQYF. The CDR3 DNA reads as TGTGCCAGCAAGACAGGGCGTGATTCAACCTACGAGCAGTACTTC.

On this clonotype itself: One end of the junction is discordant with germline, which a read error may explain. The chain carries TRBV5-1 and TRBJ2-1; D might be TRBD1 (5 bases). CDR1 and CDR2 (germline): SGHRS, YFSETQ. This CDR3 spans 13 amino acids. The CDR3 region is CASSLVGHNEQCF. CDR3 DNA sequence: TGCGCCAGCAGCTTGGTGGGGCACAATGAGCAGTGCTTC.

This clonotype was recorded at least ten times. V and J are TRBV24-1 and TRBJ2-2, with D perhaps TRBD1 or TRBD2 (5 bases each). Per germline, CDR1 KGHDR and CDR2 SFDVKD. V lost 3 bases to trimming and J lost 5 bases, with 12 bases between them. The CDR3 contains 15 residues. The CDR3 sequence: CATSDKGRGTGELFF. The CDR3 region has the DNA TGTGCCACCAGTGATAAGGGACGAGGGACCGGGGAGCTGTTTTTT.

The chain has TRBV29-1 and TRBJ2-2, with D uncertain. Germline V gene sequence: CDR1 SQVTM, CDR2 ANQGSEA. The CDR3 is 12 amino acids. V lost 7 bases and J lost 2, with 8 bases in between. The CDR3, as DNA: TGCAGCGCAGGACGTAACACCGGGGAGCTGTTTTTT. Protein product: CSAGRNTGELFF.

The V call is TRBV20-1, the J call TRBJ1-2, with TRBD1 matching 8 bases. The CDR3 totals 14 residues. CDR1 and CDR2 from the germline V gene are DFQATT and SNEGSKA (reference sequence). V was pared by 4 bases and J by 4 bases, with 8 bases of the junction left unmatched. CDR3 nucleotide sequence: TGCAGTGCTACGCACGGACAGGGCGGCTATGGCTACACCTTC. It specifies CSATHGQGGYGYTF.